Listed below are T cell receptor beta chains from one sample, sequenced in a study of CD8 T cells in ankylosing spondylitis. TCRdb independently ran MiXCR on the 5' RACE reads; one entry per CDR3 protein. The sample contains roughly 280,000 distinct CDR3 sequences, 20% of which appear only once. The specimen was blood, either unsorted or a sorted T cell fraction (not recorded which). These TCRs come from a male donor with ankylosing spondylitis or in good health (not recorded which). The CDR3 runs from the conserved cysteine through the conserved F or W. The D gene is left open where the match is weak. The size of a clone is reported for some rows only, either as once, few or many, or as a class for expanded clones.

d_gene | abundance | j_gene | v_gene | CDR3aa | CDR3nt
TRBD1 | - | TRBJ1-5 | TRBV12-3/TRBV12-4 | CASSRDRGNQPQHF | TGTGCCAGCAGCCGCGACAGGGGCAATCAGCCCCAGCATTTT
TRBD1 | - | TRBJ1-2 | TRBV4-2 | CASSQDRGLGYGYTF | TGTGCCAGCAGCCAAGACAGGGGGCTCGGCTATGGCTACACCTTC
- | few | TRBJ1-1 | TRBV20-1 | CSAGEPLAEAFF | TGCAGTGCTGGGGAACCGCTGGCTGAAGCTTTCTTT
TRBD1 | - | TRBJ2-3 | TRBV12-3/TRBV12-4 | CASSFSRRGKDTQYF | TGTGCCAGCAGTTTTTCGCGCAGGGGGAAGGATACGCAGTATTTT
- | few | TRBJ2-3 | TRBV20-1 | CSAIDPNTDTQYF | TGCAGTGCTATCGATCCGAACACAGATACGCAGTATTTT
- | many | TRBJ2-3 | TRBV4-1 | CASSPRGAGADTQYF | TGCGCCAGCAGCCCGAGGGGGGCGGGAGCAGATACGCAGTATTTT
TRBD2 | - | TRBJ2-3 | TRBV18 | CASSPPTSGLYTQYF | TGTGCCAGCTCACCACCGACTAGCGGGCTTTATACGCAGTATTTT
- | - | TRBJ2-5 | TRBV3-1 | CASSRGPHEYF | TGTGCCAGCAGCCGGGGCCCCCATGAGTACTTC
- | few | TRBJ2-1 | TRBV5-1 | CASSLGGRRNEQFF | TGCGCCAGCAGCTTGGGAGGGAGGAGGAATGAGCAGTTCTTC
- | - | TRBJ2-2 | TRBV2 | CASMEVVDRSYTGELFF | TGTGCCAGCATGGAGGTAGTGGACAGATCTTACACCGGGGAGCTGTTTTTT
- | - | TRBJ1-5 | TRBV20-1 | CSASRGYQRNQPQHF | TGCAGTGCTAGTCGGGGATACCAACGGAATCAGCCCCAGCATTTT
- | - | TRBJ2-2 | TRBV11-2 | CASSLSGRGAGELFF | TGTGCCAGCAGCTTAAGCGGCAGGGGGGCCGGGGAGCTGTTTTTT
- | few | TRBJ1-2 | TRBV5-1 | CASRQSYNYGYTF | TGCGCCAGCAGACAGAGTTATAACTATGGCTACACCTTC
- | many | TRBJ1-5 | TRBV12-3/TRBV12-4 | CASSLRGVNSNQPQHF | TGTGCCAGCAGTTTAAGGGGGGTAAATAGCAATCAGCCCCAGCATTTT
- | few | TRBJ1-2 | TRBV7-9 | CASSLALGGALHGYTF | TGTGCCAGCAGCTTAGCGCTGGGGGGCGCACTCCATGGCTACACCTTC
TRBD1 | few | TRBJ2-1 | TRBV5-1 | CASQQPGQAYNEQFF | TGCGCCAGCCAACAACCGGGACAGGCCTACAATGAGCAGTTCTTC
- | - | TRBJ2-1 | TRBV10-3 | CAISDRQDYNEQFF | TGTGCCATCAGTGATCGGCAGGATTACAATGAGCAGTTCTTC
- | - | TRBJ2-1 | TRBV7-3 | CASSQQGGTYNEQFF | TGTGCCAGCAGCCAACAGGGTGGCACCTACAATGAGCAGTTCTTC
- | few | TRBJ2-1 | TRBV3-1 | CASSQDPRGSLINEQFF | TGTGCCAGCAGCCAAGATCCAAGGGGCTCTTTAATCAATGAGCAGTTCTTC
- | many | TRBJ2-5 | TRBV5-1 | CASSLEPGQETQYF | TGCGCCAGCAGCTTGGAACCAGGCCAAGAGACCCAGTACTTC
- | few | TRBJ1-2 | TRBV2 | CASTKGGSNYGYTF | TGTGCCAGCACCAAGGGGGGGTCGAACTATGGCTACACCTTC
- | - | TRBJ2-3 | TRBV24-1 | CATSDTGLGRDTQYF | TGTGCCACCAGTGACACGGGGCTGGGCAGAGATACGCAGTATTTT
TRBD2 | - | TRBJ2-1 | TRBV9 | CASSPDPAGYNEQFF | TGTGCCAGCAGCCCCGACCCAGCGGGGTACAATGAGCAGTTCTTC
TRBD2 | few | TRBJ2-3 | TRBV2 | CASRVGTTTYDTQYF | TGTGCCAGCAGAGTCGGGACTACCACATACGATACGCAGTATTTT
- | few | TRBJ1-6 | TRBV6-5 | CASSYLVRGSPLHF | TGTGCCAGCAGTTACTTAGTAAGGGGGTCCCCCCTCCACTTT
- | - | TRBJ1-2 | TRBV14 | CASSQPGRPYGYTF | TGTGCCAGCAGCCAGCCGGGACGGCCATATGGCTACACCTTC
- | - | TRBJ2-2 | TRBV11-2 | CASSPRGRKDTGELFF | TGTGCCAGCAGCCCCCGTGGCCGGAAAGACACCGGGGAGCTGTTTTTT